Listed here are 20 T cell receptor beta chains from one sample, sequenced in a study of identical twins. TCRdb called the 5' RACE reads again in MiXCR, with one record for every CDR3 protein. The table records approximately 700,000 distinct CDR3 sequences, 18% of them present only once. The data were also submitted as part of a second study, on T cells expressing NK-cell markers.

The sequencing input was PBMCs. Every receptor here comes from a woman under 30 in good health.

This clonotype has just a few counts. The CDR3 protein is CASNPTGEVRKEQYF. In DNA form, the CDR3 reads TGCGCCAGCAACCCGACGGGTGAGGTACGAAAGGAGCAGTACTTC. The chain couples TRBV5-1 to TRBJ2-7; D is ambiguous. This CDR3 contains 15 residues. In germline, CDR1 is SGHRS, CDR2 YFSETQ. V dropped 6 bases and J dropped 7 bases, with 23 bases sitting between them. Full variable domain (remainder filled in from reference TRBV5-1 and TRBJ2-7): KAGVTQTPRYLIKTRGQQVTLSCSPISGHRSVSWYQQTPGQGLQFLFEYFSETQRNKGNFPGRFSGRQFSNSRSEMNVSTLELGDSALYLCASNPTGEVRKEQYFGPGTRLTVT.

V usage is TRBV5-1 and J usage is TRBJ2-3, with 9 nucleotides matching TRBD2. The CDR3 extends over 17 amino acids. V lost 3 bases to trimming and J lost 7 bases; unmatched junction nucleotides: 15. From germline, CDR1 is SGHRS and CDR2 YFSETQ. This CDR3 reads CASSSRGLAPLANTQYF. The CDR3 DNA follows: TGCGCCAGCAGCTCCCGGGGACTAGCTCCACTTGCAAATACGCAGTATTTT. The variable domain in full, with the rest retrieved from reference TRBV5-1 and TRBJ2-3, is KAGVTQTPRYLIKTRGQQVTLSCSPISGHRSVSWYQQTPGQGLQFLFEYFSETQRNKGNFPGRFSGRQFSNSRSEMNVSTLELGDSALYLCASSSRGLAPLANTQYFGPGTRLTVL.

CDR3 in DNA: TGCGCCAGCAGCTTGGCGGGGACAGGGTCTTTCTCCTACAATGAGCAGTTCTTC. It encodes CASSLAGTGSFSYNEQFF. The chain combines TRBV5-1 with TRBJ2-1, with 9 bases fitting TRBD1. From germline, CDR1 is SGHRS and CDR2 YFSETQ. J was trimmed by 0 bases and V by 0 bases; bases with no gene match: 7. The CDR3 length is 18 residues.

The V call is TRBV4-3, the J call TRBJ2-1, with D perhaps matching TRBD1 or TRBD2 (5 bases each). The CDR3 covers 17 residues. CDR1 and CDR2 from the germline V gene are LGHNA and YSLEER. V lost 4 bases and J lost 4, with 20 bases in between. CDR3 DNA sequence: TGCGCCAGCAGCCTAAGGGCCTTCGGGGCCCCTTACAATGAGCAGTTCTTC. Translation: CASSLRAFGAPYNEQFF.

As DNA, the CDR3 is TGTGCCAGCAGTTTAGACCAACTGGACAGGGAGCTCCAGCAGTACTTC. This codes for CASSLDQLDRELQQYF. The chain links TRBV12-3 or TRBV12-4 to TRBJ2-7; TRBD1 matches 8 bases. Losses at the gene ends were 1 base for V and 8 bases for J; bases not matched to a gene: 13. The CDR3 runs 16 residues.

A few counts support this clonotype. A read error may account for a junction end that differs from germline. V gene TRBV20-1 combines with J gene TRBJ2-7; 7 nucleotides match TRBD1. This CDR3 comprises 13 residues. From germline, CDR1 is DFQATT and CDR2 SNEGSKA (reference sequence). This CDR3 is CSPRQGSSYEQYF. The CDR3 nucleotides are TGCAGTCCTAGACAGGGAAGCTCCTACGAGCAGTACTTC.

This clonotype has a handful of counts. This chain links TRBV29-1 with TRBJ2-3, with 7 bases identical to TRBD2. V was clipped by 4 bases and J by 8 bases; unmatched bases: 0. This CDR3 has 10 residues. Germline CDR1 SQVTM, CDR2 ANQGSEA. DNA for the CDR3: TGCAGCGTTGGGGGGGGTACGCAGTATTTT. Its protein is CSVGGGTQYF.

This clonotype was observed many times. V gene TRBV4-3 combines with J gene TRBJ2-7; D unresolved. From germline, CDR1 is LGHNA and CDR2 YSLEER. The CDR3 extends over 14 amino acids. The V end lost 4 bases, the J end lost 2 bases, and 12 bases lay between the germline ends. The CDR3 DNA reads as TGCGCCAGCAGCCTCGAAACTCTAACCTACGAGCAGTACTTC. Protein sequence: CASSLETLTYEQYF.

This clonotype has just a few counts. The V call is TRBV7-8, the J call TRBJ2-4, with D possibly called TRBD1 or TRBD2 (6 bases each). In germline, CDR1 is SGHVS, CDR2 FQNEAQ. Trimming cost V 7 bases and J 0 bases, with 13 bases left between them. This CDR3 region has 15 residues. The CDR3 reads CASTTRGLAKNIQYF. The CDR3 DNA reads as TGTGCCAGCACTACCAGGGGACTAGCCAAAAACATTCAGTACTTC.

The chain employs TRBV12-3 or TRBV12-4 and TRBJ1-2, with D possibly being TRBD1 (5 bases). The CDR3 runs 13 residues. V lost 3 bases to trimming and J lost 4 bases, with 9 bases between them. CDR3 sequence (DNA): TGTGCCAGCAGTTTGTCAGGGTTCTATGGCTACACCTTC. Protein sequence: CASSLSGFYGYTF.

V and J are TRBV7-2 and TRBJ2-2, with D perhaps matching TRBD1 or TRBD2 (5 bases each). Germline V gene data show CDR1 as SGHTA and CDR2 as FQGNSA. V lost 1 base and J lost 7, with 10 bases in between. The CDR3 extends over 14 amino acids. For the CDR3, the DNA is TGTGCCAGCAGCTTAGGGTGGGGGAACGGGGAGCTGTTTTTT. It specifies CASSLGWGNGELFF.

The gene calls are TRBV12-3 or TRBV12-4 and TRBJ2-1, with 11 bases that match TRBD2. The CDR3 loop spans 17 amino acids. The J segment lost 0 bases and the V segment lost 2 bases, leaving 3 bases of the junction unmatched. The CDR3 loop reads CASSLRGLAGSYNEQFF. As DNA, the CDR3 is TGTGCCAGCAGTTTAAGAGGACTAGCGGGCTCCTACAATGAGCAGTTCTTC.

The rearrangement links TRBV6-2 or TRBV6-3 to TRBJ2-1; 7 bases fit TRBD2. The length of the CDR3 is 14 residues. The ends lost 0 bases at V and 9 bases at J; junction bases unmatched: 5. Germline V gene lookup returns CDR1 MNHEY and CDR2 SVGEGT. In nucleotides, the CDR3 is TGTGCCAGCAGTTACTCGAAATCGGGAGGTGAGCAGTTCTTC. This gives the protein CASSYSKSGGEQFF.

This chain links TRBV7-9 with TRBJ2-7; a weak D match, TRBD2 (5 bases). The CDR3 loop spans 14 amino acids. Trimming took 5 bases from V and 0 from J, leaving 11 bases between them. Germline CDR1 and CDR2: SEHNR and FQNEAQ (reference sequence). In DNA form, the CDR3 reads TGTGCCAGCAGCCTTTCGGAGGACTCCTACGAGCAGTACTTC. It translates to CASSLSEDSYEQYF.

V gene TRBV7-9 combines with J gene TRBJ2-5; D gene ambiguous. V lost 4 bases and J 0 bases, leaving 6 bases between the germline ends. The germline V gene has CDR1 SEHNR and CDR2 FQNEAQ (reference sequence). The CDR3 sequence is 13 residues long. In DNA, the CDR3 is TGTGCCAGCAGCTCTCCGTACCAAGAGACCCAGTACTTC. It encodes CASSSPYQETQYF.

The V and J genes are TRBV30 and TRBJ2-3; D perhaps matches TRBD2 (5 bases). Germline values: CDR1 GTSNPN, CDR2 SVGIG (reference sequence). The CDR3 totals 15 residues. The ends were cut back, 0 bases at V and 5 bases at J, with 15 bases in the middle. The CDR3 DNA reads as TGTGCCTGGAGTGTATACACCAGGAGGTTAGATACGCAGTATTTT. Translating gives CAWSVYTRRLDTQYF.

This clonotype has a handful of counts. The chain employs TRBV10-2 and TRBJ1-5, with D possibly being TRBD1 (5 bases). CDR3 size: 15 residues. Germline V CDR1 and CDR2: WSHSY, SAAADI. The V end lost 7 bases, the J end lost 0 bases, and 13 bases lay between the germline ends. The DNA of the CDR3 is TGCGCCAGCATAGGGGACCAATATAGCAATCAGCCCCAGCATTTT. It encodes CASIGDQYSNQPQHF.

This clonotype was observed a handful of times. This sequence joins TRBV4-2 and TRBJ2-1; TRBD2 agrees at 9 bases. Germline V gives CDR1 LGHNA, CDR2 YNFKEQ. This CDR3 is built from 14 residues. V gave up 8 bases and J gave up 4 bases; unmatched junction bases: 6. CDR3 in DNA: TGTGCCAGCTCAACTACTAGCGGGTACAATGAGCAGTTCTTC. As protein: CASSTTSGYNEQFF.

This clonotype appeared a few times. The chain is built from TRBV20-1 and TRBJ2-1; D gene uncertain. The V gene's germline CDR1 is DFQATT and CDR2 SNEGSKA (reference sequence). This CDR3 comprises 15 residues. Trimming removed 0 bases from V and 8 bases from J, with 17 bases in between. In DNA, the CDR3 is TGCAGTGCTAGAGACGACCCGAAGAATAGGCATGAGCAGTTCTTC. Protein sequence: CSARDDPKNRHEQFF.

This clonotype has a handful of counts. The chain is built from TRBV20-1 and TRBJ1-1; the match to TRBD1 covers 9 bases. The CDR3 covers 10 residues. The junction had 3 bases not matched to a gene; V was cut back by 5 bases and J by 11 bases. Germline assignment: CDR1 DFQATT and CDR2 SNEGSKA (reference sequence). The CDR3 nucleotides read TGCAGTGCTGTACAGGGGGCCGCTTTCTTT. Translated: CSAVQGAAFF.